One TCR beta chain is described in this entry. Its antigen is currently unknown. It was negative isolation that provided the CD8+ and CD4+ T cells, whereas TEMRA cells were enriched by FACS. RNA amounts of roughly 0.45 to 1 ug underwent reverse transcription with random hexamers. Amplification of TCR beta CDR3 used immunoSEQ multiplex PCR across 54 Vbeta and 13 Jbeta. In TCRdb, the immunoSEQ multiplex PCR reads were re-called with MiXCR into one record per CDR3 protein. The sample has about 180,000 distinct CDR3 sequences; 85% to 95% are singletons. This sample was included in a study of CD8 T cells in Susac syndrome. General observations from the study: The CD4+ T cell repertoires that were profiled in Susac syndrome showed no clonal expansion.

This clonotype was obtained from a human donor with Susac syndrome. The sample was CD4+ T cells from PBMCs.

For the CDR3, the DNA is TGCAGTGCTAGACAGGGGGAAGGCACAGATACGCAGTATTTT. This gives the protein CSARQGEGTDTQYF. J is TRBJ2-3 and V is TRBV20-1; 7 bases agree with TRBD1. In germline, CDR1 is DFQATT, CDR2 SNEGSKA (reference sequence). This CDR3 has 14 amino acids. V lost 2 bases to trimming and J lost 1 base; unmatched junction nucleotides: 3.